Shown below are 14 T cell receptor beta chains from a single sample sequenced in a study of T cell responses to AZD1222 COVID-19 vaccine. Method: immunoSEQ multiplex PCR; TCRdb's copy keeps in-frame clones and lacks some. The sample carries over 120,000 clones, roughly 89% recorded once. Specimen: peripheral blood, collected on day 0 of AZD1222 vaccination. These receptors were taken from an adult in good health.

V usage is TRBV2 and J usage is TRBJ2-1; TRBD2 is a possible D gene (5 bases). The germline V gene has CDR1 SNHLY and CDR2 FYNNEI. The length of the CDR3 is 16 residues. Deletions cut 2 bases from V and 4 bases from J, with 15 bases between. In DNA form, the CDR3 reads TGTGCCAGCAGTGAAAGAAGGCGGGCACTATACAATGAGCAGTTCTTC. Amino acids: CASSERRRALYNEQFF.

This clone was observed once. V usage is TRBV14 and J usage is TRBJ1-1; unclear D gene. V was cut by 0 bases and J by 3 bases, with 11 bases left in between. Germline values: CDR1 SGHDN, CDR2 FVKESK. There are 15 residues in the CDR3. This CDR3 is CASSQEGVIYTEAFF. Written as DNA, the CDR3 is TGTGCCAGCAGCCAAGAAGGCGTCATTTACACTGAAGCTTTCTTT.

V is TRBV30 and J is TRBJ1-3; D remains unclear. This CDR3 comprises 12 residues. CDR1 is GTSNPN, CDR2 SVGIG, per germline (reference sequence). The germline V and J ends were trimmed by 0 bases and 4 bases, with 4 bases remaining between them. This CDR3 reads CAWSVSGNTIYF. CDR3 nucleotides: TGTGCCTGGAGTGTATCCGGAAACACCATATATTTT.

J is TRBJ2-3 and V is TRBV30; 10 bases agree with TRBD2. Germline trimming cut 0 bases from V and 3 bases from J; bases unmatched to any gene: 12. The CDR3 has 18 amino acids. CDR1 GTSNPN and CDR2 SVGIG come from the germline V gene (reference sequence). In DNA, the CDR3 is TGTGCCTGGAGTGTCTACCTTATAACTAGCGGGACAACAGATACGCAGTATTTT. Its protein is CAWSVYLITSGTTDTQYF. The full variable domain, with the rest looked up from reference TRBV30 and TRBJ2-3, is SQTIHQWPATLVQPVGSPLSLECTVEGTSNPNLYWYRQAAGRGLQLLFYSVGIGQISSEVPQNLSASRPQDRQFILSSKKLLLSDSGFYLCAWSVYLITSGTTDTQYFGPGTRLTVL.

This chain uses TRBV18 with TRBJ1-1; possible D gene TRBD1, 5 bases. Trimming stripped 10 bases from V and 0 bases from J, with 18 bases between. The germline gives CDR1 KGHSH, CDR2 LQKENI. The CDR3 totals 15 residues. CDR3 sequence: CATSTGGSLNTEAFF. The DNA for the CDR3 is TGTGCCACCAGCACCGGGGGATCTTTGAACACTGAAGCTTTCTTT.

The J gene is TRBJ1-1, the V gene TRBV7-9; D unclear. The CDR3 length is 15 residues. Per the germline V gene, CDR1 is SEHNR and CDR2 is FQNEAQ (reference sequence). With 5 bases removed from V and 1 base from J, the gap between germline ends came to 14 bases. CDR3 sequence reads: CASSALRGANTEAFF. CDR3 sequence (DNA): TGTGCCAGCAGCGCCTTACGTGGCGCGAACACTGAAGCTTTCTTT.

J is TRBJ2-1 and V is TRBV5-4; 8 bases map to TRBD2. This CDR3 spans 15 amino acids. V lost 3 bases and J lost 2; bases outside the gene matches: 4. Per the germline V gene, CDR1 is SGHNT and CDR2 is YYREEE (reference sequence). CDR3 nucleotide sequence: TGTGCCAGCAGCTCCGGGAGGGCCGCCTACAATGAGCAGTTCTTC. Translating it yields CASSSGRAAYNEQFF.

This clone was seen more than once but under ten times. The V call is TRBV6-2 or TRBV6-3, the J call TRBJ2-7, with D tentatively TRBD2 (5 bases). Trimming pared 0 bases from V and 2 bases from J, leaving 8 bases between. CDR1 and CDR2 (germline): MNHEY, SVGEGT. CDR3 length equals 14 residues. CDR3 sequence: CASSYSSSAYEQYF. CDR3 DNA: TGTGCCAGCAGTTACTCGAGTAGCGCCTACGAGCAGTACTTC.

The chain has TRBV4-1 and TRBJ1-1; 7 bases are shared with TRBD1. The J segment lost 9 bases and the V segment lost 2 bases, leaving 3 bases of the junction unmatched. Germline V gives CDR1 MGHRA, CDR2 YSYEKL. This CDR3 has 12 residues. This CDR3 is CASSQPQGKAFF. As DNA, the CDR3 is TGCGCCAGCAGCCAACCACAGGGGAAAGCTTTCTTT.

This chain links TRBV2 with TRBJ1-1, with no clear D. Trimming pared 4 bases from V and 2 bases from J, leaving 11 bases between. This CDR3 contains 14 residues. CDR1 SNHLY and CDR2 FYNNEI come from the germline V gene. The CDR3 DNA reads as TGTGCCAGCAGTGTTGGACTGAGAAACACTGAAGCTTTCTTT. This gives the protein CASSVGLRNTEAFF.

V usage is TRBV5-6 and J usage is TRBJ2-7; D not resolved. The V and J ends lost 4 bases and 3 bases respectively, with 5 bases between them. The germline CDR1 and CDR2 sequences are SGHDT and YYEEEE. The CDR3 covers 11 residues. In nucleotides, the CDR3 is TGTGCCAGCAGCATAAGCTACGAGCAGTACTTC. Its translation: CASSISYEQYF.

The chain uses TRBV2 and TRBJ1-5; possible D gene TRBD1, 5 bases. The CDR3 sequence is 14 residues long. Trimming stripped 6 bases from V and 1 base from J, with 10 bases between. Germline CDR1 and CDR2: SNHLY and FYNNEI. The CDR3 loop reads CASRSGRSNQPQHF. CDR3 nucleotides: TGTGCCAGCAGGTCGGGACGGAGCAATCAGCCCCAGCATTTT.

The chain joins TRBV4-2 to TRBJ1-2; D unclear. This CDR3 spans 13 amino acids. The V and J ends lost 3 bases and 4 bases respectively, with 9 bases between them. Germline V CDR1 and CDR2: LGHNA, YNFKEQ. The CDR3 sequence: CASSQENSYGYTF. CDR3 coding DNA: TGTGCCAGCAGCCAGGAGAATTCCTATGGCTACACCTTC.

V gene TRBV20-1 combines with J gene TRBJ2-1; TRBD2 might be the D (5 bases). CDR1 is DFQATT, CDR2 SNEGSKA, per germline (reference sequence). There are 16 residues in the CDR3. Deletions cut 3 bases from V and 0 bases from J, with 15 bases between. The CDR3 DNA is TGCAGTGCTAGTTTTCTCTGGAGGAGCTCCTACAATGAGCAGTTCTTC. Residues: CSASFLWRSSYNEQFF.